This T cell receptor (beta chain) appears in the sequencing data of a study of spatial heterogeneity in lung cancer. On the study more broadly: Raw-read counts averaged over ten per unique TCR and UMI combination.

A unique molecular identifier was carried by every single TCR cDNA molecule. TCRdb fed the 5' RACE reads into MiXCR, producing one record per CDR3 protein. The sample includes approximately 26,000 distinct CDR3 sequences, 8% to 10% of them seen just once. Comments on this clonotype: The antigen is undetermined.

The study, taken as a whole, reports: Tumor mutation counts were tracked by expanded intratumoral alpha and beta TCR counts.

This CDR3 region has 15 residues. Germline values: CDR1 SGHTA, CDR2 FQGNSA. Trimming took 2 bases from V and 6 from J, leaving 16 bases between them. Time point specified: sample taken at primary tumor resection. Unsorted tumor, nontumor lung tissue or cryopreserved PBMC supplied the whole RNA. This sample comprised lung tumor tissue, obtained at surgery. V usage is TRBV7-2 and J usage is TRBJ1-2; D possibly corresponds to TRBD1 (6 bases). The clonotype originates from a male donor with early-stage non-small cell lung cancer. DNA for the CDR3: TGTGCCAGCAGCTTATCCCGGGACACCTTGGATGGCTACACCTTC. Translating it yields CASSLSRDTLDGYTF.